The present entry profiles one T cell receptor beta chain with its context. Its specificity is not known. This table comes from immunoSEQ multiplex PCR, and its TCRdb copy is limited to in-frame clones, with some not included. The sample carries about 73,000 clones, around 87% recorded once. The CDR3 has 14 residues. Germline-derived CDR1 and CDR2 are ENHRY and SYGVKD. The ends were cut back, 2 bases at V and 1 base at J, with 8 bases in the middle. This sample is drawn from a study of radiotherapy plus CTLA-4 blockade in lung cancer. Study-level findings and limits: Reported findings show early blood T cell clone dynamics, with interferon-beta, best predicted response. The study found tumor-derived TCR clones expanded in blood after radiotherapy plus ipilimumab.

This material consisted of peripheral blood, taken from a patient treated with radiotherapy plus ipilimumab. The TCR comes from a human donor with non-small cell lung cancer that progressed on radiotherapy plus ipilimumab. The chain has TRBV10-3 and TRBJ2-5; D gene unclear. The CDR3 here is CAISETDPQETQYF. In DNA, the CDR3 is TGTGCCATCAGTGAGACGGACCCCCAAGAGACCCAGTACTTC.